One sample yielded the 4 T cell receptor beta chains listed below, sequenced in a study of sequential checkpoint blockade in melanoma. Regarding treatment: randomized to nivolumab then ipilimumab (arm A) or the reverse (arm B). TCRdb's table, derived via immunoSEQ multiplex PCR, lists solely in-frame clones and lacks some. The sample lists more than 15,000 clones; just under 75% were seen once. The source material was CD8+ T cells sorted from blood (inferred from file names), sampled from a patient given nivolumab and ipilimumab in sequence. The source of these receptors is a human donor with melanoma.

The gene calls are TRBV28 and TRBJ2-7; 7 nucleotides match TRBD2. This CDR3 has 15 residues. J gave up 3 bases and V 4 bases, and 9 bases lay outside the gene matches. Germline CDR1 MDHEN, CDR2 SYDVKM. CDR3 amino acids: CASSSPLGGNYEQYF. In DNA, the CDR3 is TGTGCCAGCAGTTCCCCCTTGGGAGGGAACTACGAGCAGTACTTC.

This chain joins TRBV5-8 and TRBJ1-2; D might be TRBD1 (6 bases). V was cut by 4 bases and J by 8 bases, with 12 bases left in between. In germline, CDR1 is SGHTS, CDR2 YDEGEE. The CDR3 consists of 12 residues. The chain's CDR3 is CASSTGSRGYTF. CDR3 sequence (DNA): TGTGCCAGCAGCACAGGGTCTAGAGGCTACACCTTC.

The chain joins TRBV7-9 to TRBJ2-1, with 9 bases lining up with TRBD2. Germline CDR1 reads SEHNR; CDR2 reads FQNEAQ (reference sequence). V shed 4 bases, J shed 8 bases, and the junction held 6 bases outside the gene matches. This CDR3 is 14 amino acids long. The DNA of the CDR3 is TGTGCCAGCAGCTCCGGGACTAGCATCCATGAGCAGTTCTTC. It encodes CASSSGTSIHEQFF.

V and J are TRBV9 and TRBJ1-2; D gene ambiguous. Trimming stripped 4 bases from V and 1 base from J, with 14 bases between. This CDR3 comprises 15 residues. The germline V gene has CDR1 SGDLS and CDR2 YYNGEE. The CDR3 reads CASSRVAVLNYGYTF. For the CDR3, the DNA is TGTGCCAGCAGCCGAGTTGCGGTGCTTAACTATGGCTACACCTTC.